This TCR beta chain was recovered during a study of blood T cells in healthy people across ages. As regards this clonotype: Its specificity is unknown.

PCR was performed a second time for about 7 to 12 cycles using a sample-barcoded 5' primer and a J-beta primer mix. TCRdb itself ran the 5' RACE reads through MiXCR, one entry per CDR3 protein. In the table there are approximately 490,000 distinct CDR3 sequences, more than 20% of which are singletons. Study-wide results and caveats: As age increased, TCR beta diversity per million T cells fell in a roughly linear fashion.

CDR3 length: 16 amino acids. CDR1 and CDR2 (germline): MNHEY, SVGEGT. V lost 2 bases to trimming and J lost 8 bases; unmatched junction nucleotides: 8. The same specimen was also included in a second study, on T cells of mothers and their children.

This chain uses TRBV6-2 or TRBV6-3 with TRBJ2-1, with 11 nucleotides matching TRBD2. Sequencing input: blood. The receptor was derived from a boy aged 5-17 years in good health. For the CDR3, the DNA is TGTGCCAGCAGTTACACGCCCGGGACTAGCGGTTATGAGCAGTTCTTC. Its translation: CASSYTPGTSGYEQFF.